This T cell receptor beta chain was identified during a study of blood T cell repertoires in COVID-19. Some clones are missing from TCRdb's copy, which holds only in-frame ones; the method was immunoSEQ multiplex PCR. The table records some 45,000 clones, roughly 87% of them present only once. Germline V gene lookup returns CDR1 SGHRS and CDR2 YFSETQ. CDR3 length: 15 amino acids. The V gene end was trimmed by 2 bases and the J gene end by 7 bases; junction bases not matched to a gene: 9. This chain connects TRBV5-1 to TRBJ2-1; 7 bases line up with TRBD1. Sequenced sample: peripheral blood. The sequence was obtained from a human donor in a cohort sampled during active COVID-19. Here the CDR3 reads CASSLRDSDWNEQFF. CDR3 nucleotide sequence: TGCGCCAGCAGCTTAAGGGACAGTGATTGGAATGAGCAGTTCTTC.